The 26 T cell receptor beta chains listed next were all sequenced from one sample in a study of OX40 agonist ivuxolimab in advanced cancers. Measured with immunoSEQ multiplex PCR; TCRdb has only the in-frame clones, and not every one. There are roughly 60,000 clones in the sample; 65% to 90% occur only once, and roughly 0.9% lies in the top ten. Sequencing was performed on CD4+ or CD8+ T cells sorted from blood, taken in a trial of the OX40 agonist ivuxolimab. These receptor sequences come from an adult with an advanced solid tumor such as melanoma, head and neck, liver or kidney cancer.

This clone showed up just once. V and J are TRBV5-4 and TRBJ2-2; possibly TRBD1 or TRBD2 for D (5 bases each). V was pared by 0 bases and J by 7 bases, with 25 bases between. The CDR3 sequence is 19 residues long. Germline CDR1 and CDR2: SGHNT and YYREEE (reference sequence). CDR3 loop: CASSLAGQLGTWGNGELFF. The DNA of the CDR3 is TGTGCCAGCAGCTTGGCCGGGCAGCTCGGGACGTGGGGAAACGGGGAGCTGTTTTTT.

The gene calls are TRBV11-2 and TRBJ2-5; D assignment may be TRBD1 or TRBD2 (5 bases each). Trimming cost V 0 bases and J 4 bases, with 18 bases left between them. Germline loops: CDR1 SGHAT, CDR2 FQNNGV. This CDR3 has 17 amino acids. CDR3 sequence: CASSLEGAGSYPETQYF. CDR3 coding DNA: TGTGCCAGCAGCTTAGAAGGAGCAGGGAGTTATCCAGAGACCCAGTACTTC.

This sequence joins TRBV28 and TRBJ2-3; TRBD1 matches at 10 bases. V was clipped by 2 bases and J by 1 base; unmatched bases: 0. The CDR3 sequence is 15 residues long. CDR1 and CDR2 from the germline V gene are MDHEN and SYDVKM. The CDR3 DNA sequence: TGTGCCAGCAGTTTAGGGACAGGGGGCACAGATACGCAGTATTTT. It encodes CASSLGTGGTDTQYF.

This sequence joins TRBV6-6 and TRBJ2-2, with D unresolved. Between the trimmed V and J ends, which lost 0 bases and 8 bases, there was a span of 4 bases. The CDR3 is 12 amino acids. Germline V gene sequence: CDR1 MNHNY, CDR2 SVGAGI (reference sequence). In nucleotides, the CDR3 is TGTGCCAGCAGTTACTCGCCGGGGGAGCTGTTTTTT. This encodes CASSYSPGELFF.

V usage is TRBV1 and J usage is TRBJ2-3; the D call in the table, TRBD2, was not verified against the DNA. TRBV1 has pseudogene status. The CDR3 extends over 18 amino acids. CDR3 amino acids: CTSSQEMGLARCTDTQYF. CDR3 DNA sequence: TGCACCAGCAGCCAAGAGATGGGACTAGCGCGATGCACAGATACGCAGTATTTT.

This clone was seen only a few times. This chain connects TRBV28 to TRBJ1-1; 7 nucleotides agree with TRBD1. Trimming cost V 6 bases and J 11 bases; bases outside gene matches: 21. This CDR3 is built from 16 residues. CDR1 is MDHEN, CDR2 SYDVKM, per germline. The CDR3 is CASRYEKGRQGSLAFF. In DNA, the CDR3 is TGTGCCAGCAGGTATGAGAAGGGGAGACAGGGTTCTTTGGCTTTCTTT. The entire variable domain, with the rest obtained from reference TRBV28 and TRBJ1-1, is as follows: DVKVTQSSRYLVKRTGEKVFLECVQDMDHENMFWYRQDPGLGLRLIYFSYDVKMKEKGDIPEGYSVSREKKERFSLILESASTNQTSMYLCASRYEKGRQGSLAFFGQGTRLTVV.

The J gene is TRBJ2-7, the V gene TRBV5-1, with TRBD1 matching 12 bases. This CDR3 is 15 amino acids long. Trimming cost V 4 bases and J 2 bases; bases outside gene matches: 4. CDR1 is SGHRS, CDR2 YFSETQ, per germline. The CDR3 is CASSLGTGGTYEQYF. CDR3 nucleotides: TGCGCCAGCAGCCTAGGGACAGGGGGCACCTACGAGCAGTACTTC.

The chain employs TRBV10-3 and TRBJ2-5, with 10 bases identical to TRBD2. The germline V gene has CDR1 ENHRY and CDR2 SYGVKD. V shed 6 bases and J 4 bases; nucleotides not matched to a gene: 8. The CDR3 is made up of 15 amino acids. DNA for the CDR3: TGTGCCATCAGATTAAGCGGGGGGGCGGGAGAGACCCAGTACTTC. This codes for CAIRLSGGAGETQYF.

The chain recombines TRBV28 with TRBJ1-5; D uncertain. V was clipped by 3 bases and J by 7 bases, with 7 bases between them. CDR1 and CDR2 from the germline V gene are MDHEN and SYDVKM. There are 12 residues in the CDR3. DNA for the CDR3: TGTGCCAGCAGTTTCGAGGCCCAGCCCCAGCATTTT. Translated: CASSFEAQPQHF.

V gene TRBV11-2 combines with J gene TRBJ1-6; unclear D gene. Looked up from germline, CDR1 is SGHAT and CDR2 is FQNNGV. V was clipped by 0 bases and J by 5 bases, with 5 bases between them. The CDR3 consists of 14 residues. CDR3 in DNA: TGTGCCAGCAGCTTAGAGGCAGATAATTCACCCCTCCACTTT. Translated: CASSLEADNSPLHF.

CDR3 loop: CASSSLRATNEKLFF. CDR3 coding DNA: TGTGCCAGCAGTTCCCTTCGGGCAACTAATGAAAAACTGTTTTTT. The chain carries TRBV2 and TRBJ1-4, with D unresolved. Trimming removed 5 bases at V and 0 bases at J, with 10 bases between. Looked up from germline, CDR1 is SNHLY and CDR2 is FYNNEI. This CDR3 comprises 15 residues.

The CDR3 DNA follows: TGTGCCAGCAGTCACAGTGCAACTAATGAAAAACTGTTTTTT. The encoded protein is CASSHSATNEKLFF. The J gene is TRBJ1-4, the V gene TRBV6-5; D ambiguous. The CDR3 runs to 14 residues. The V gene's germline CDR1 is MNHEY and CDR2 SVGAGI. V lost 5 bases and J lost 0, with 7 bases in between.

The J gene is TRBJ1-5, the V gene TRBV28; the match to TRBD1 covers 10 bases. Germline V gives CDR1 MDHEN, CDR2 SYDVKM. J lost 7 bases, V lost 5 bases, and 17 bases had no gene match. The CDR3 is made up of 18 amino acids. The CDR3 reads CASSHRDRGKAFFQPQHF. The CDR3 bases are TGTGCCAGCAGTCACCGGGACAGGGGAAAGGCCTTTTTCCAGCCCCAGCATTTT.

The rearrangement links TRBV28 to TRBJ2-7; D might be TRBD1 or TRBD2, each matching 5 bases. V gave up 6 bases and J gave up 9 bases, with 18 bases separating them. The germline CDR1 and CDR2 sequences are MDHEN and SYDVKM. There are 13 residues in the CDR3. The CDR3 region is CASRPGRTWGQYF. CDR3 sequence (DNA): TGTGCCAGCAGACCGGGACGTACGTGGGGGCAGTACTTC.

The chain's CDR3 is CASSQTPGEAFF. CDR3 coding DNA: TGTGCCAGCAGTCAGACTCCGGGGGAGGCTTTCTTT. V gene TRBV27 combines with J gene TRBJ1-1; D may be TRBD1 (5 bases). V was clipped by 5 bases and J by 11 bases, with 15 bases between them. Per germline, CDR1 MNHEY and CDR2 SMNVEV (reference sequence). This CDR3 has 12 amino acids.

V usage is TRBV5-1 and J usage is TRBJ1-5; weak D call: TRBD1 (5 bases). The CDR3 is 15 residues long. V was pared by 4 bases and J by 1 base, with 12 bases between. CDR1 SGHRS and CDR2 YFSETQ come from the germline V gene. The CDR3 DNA is TGCGCCAGCAGCGAAGGGGTCGCGAGCAATCAGCCCCAGCATTTT. It yields the protein CASSEGVASNQPQHF.

The rearrangement joins TRBV9 to TRBJ2-7; D may be TRBD1 (6 bases). This CDR3 spans 14 amino acids. CDR1 and CDR2 from the germline V gene are SGDLS and YYNGEE. Trimming cost V 3 bases and J 0 bases, with 10 bases left between them. CDR3 amino acids: CASSARDNSYEQYF. CDR3 bases: TGTGCCAGCAGCGCCCGGGACAACTCCTACGAGCAGTACTTC.

V is TRBV7-3 and J is TRBJ2-1; D gene uncertain. Germline loops: CDR1 SGHTA, CDR2 FQGTGA. Trimming took 4 bases from V and 1 from J, leaving 11 bases between them. CDR3 length equals 15 residues. This CDR3 is CASSSKVSSYNEQFF. The CDR3 DNA reads TGTGCCAGCAGCTCTAAGGTTAGTTCCTACAATGAGCAGTTCTTC.

The chain combines TRBV19 with TRBJ2-1; D unclear. Trimming pared 1 base from V and 6 bases from J, leaving 1 base between. The CDR3 runs to 11 residues. Germline CDR1 and CDR2: LNHDA and SQIVND (reference sequence). CDR3 bases: TGTGCCAGTAGTATAGTCAATGAGCAGTTCTTC. It yields the protein CASSIVNEQFF. Using reference TRBV19 and TRBJ2-1 for the parts outside the CDR3, the full variable domain is DGGITQSPKYLFRKEGQNVTLSCEQNLNHDAMYWYRQDPGQGLRLIYYSQIVNDFQKGDIAEGYSVSREKKESFPLTVTSAQKNPTAFYLCASSIVNEQFFGPGTRLTVL.

V and J are TRBV2 and TRBJ2-3; D gene uncertain. Trimming shortened V by 4 bases and J by 1 base, and 6 bases separated the two germline ends. Germline CDR1 reads SNHLY; CDR2 reads FYNNEI. The CDR3 covers 13 residues. This chain's CDR3 is CASSGIRTDTQYF. For the CDR3, the DNA is TGTGCCAGCAGTGGAATCCGCACAGATACGCAGTATTTT.

In its sample, this clone was seen once. The chain couples TRBV9 to TRBJ1-3; D not resolved. The CDR3 sequence is 14 residues long. Trimming shortened V by 0 bases and J by 7 bases, and 11 bases separated the two germline ends. Germline V gene sequence: CDR1 SGDLS, CDR2 YYNGEE. CDR3 DNA: TGTGCCAGCAGCGTAGAGGCTTTCCGCAACACCATATATTTT. This gives the protein CASSVEAFRNTIYF.

CDR3 loop: CASSPRRGFQETQYF. CDR3 nucleotide sequence: TGTGCCAGCTCACCCCGCAGGGGTTTCCAAGAGACCCAGTACTTC. The chain employs TRBV18 and TRBJ2-5, with D maybe TRBD1 (6 bases). The germline V gene encodes CDR1 KGHSH and CDR2 LQKENI. The CDR3 is 15 residues long. Trimming cost V 3 bases and J 1 base, with 12 bases left between them.

This sequence joins TRBV4-1 and TRBJ2-6; D unresolved. The CDR3 totals 15 residues. The V gene lost 0 bases and the J gene lost 0 bases, with 3 bases spanning the gap. Germline CDR1 and CDR2: MGHRA and YSYEKL. This chain's CDR3 is CASSQEGSGANVLTF. CDR3 bases: TGCGCCAGCAGCCAAGAGGGCTCTGGGGCCAACGTCCTGACTTTC.

The chain recombines TRBV6-5 with TRBJ1-2; D is unresolved. Germline V gene data show CDR1 as MNHEY and CDR2 as SVGAGI. V was shortened by 1 base and J by 1 base, with 10 bases between the two germline ends. CDR3 length: 15 amino acids. The CDR3 protein is CASSYWADNNYGYTF. CDR3 nucleotides: TGTGCCAGCAGTTACTGGGCAGACAATAACTATGGCTACACCTTC.

This clone appeared a single time. V and J are TRBV5-3 and TRBJ2-2; D gene uncertain. TRBV5-3 is designated an ORF whose function remains uncertain. V was pared by 3 bases and J by 2 bases, with 11 bases between. The CDR3 is 15 residues long. CDR3 residues: CARSYAVRNTGELFF. The CDR3 DNA reads as TGTGCCAGAAGCTATGCGGTTCGTAACACCGGGGAGCTGTTTTTT.

A remark on this clone: Sequence at one end of the junction differs from germline and may be a read error. The chain employs TRBV6-1 and TRBJ1-2; maybe TRBD1 (6 bases). There are 14 residues in the CDR3. Germline assignment: CDR1 MNHNS and CDR2 SASEGT. In nucleotides, the CDR3 is TGTGCCGGCAGCTACAGAAGACAGGCCCCGGCCTACACCTTC. The encoded protein is CAGSYRRQAPAYTF.